This T cell receptor (beta chain) is drawn from a study of control samples from healthy donors and cancer patients. Libraries were prepared by immunoSEQ multiplex PCR; TCRdb keeps only in-frame clonotypes and omits some of them. Of over 200,000 clones in the sample, almost 85% are singletons; the top ten hold 13%. The receptor's source is a woman aged 55-75 years with lung cancer. Sequencing used PBMCs.

CDR3 DNA: TGTGCCAGCAGTCCAACGGACAGGGCCTCCAATGAGCAGTTCTTC. It specifies CASSPTDRASNEQFF. The rearrangement uses TRBV27 and TRBJ2-1, with 8 nucleotides matching TRBD1. CDR3 size: 15 residues. The trim removed 5 bases at V and 6 bases at J, leaving 9 bases unmatched. Per germline, CDR1 MNHEY and CDR2 SMNVEV (reference sequence).